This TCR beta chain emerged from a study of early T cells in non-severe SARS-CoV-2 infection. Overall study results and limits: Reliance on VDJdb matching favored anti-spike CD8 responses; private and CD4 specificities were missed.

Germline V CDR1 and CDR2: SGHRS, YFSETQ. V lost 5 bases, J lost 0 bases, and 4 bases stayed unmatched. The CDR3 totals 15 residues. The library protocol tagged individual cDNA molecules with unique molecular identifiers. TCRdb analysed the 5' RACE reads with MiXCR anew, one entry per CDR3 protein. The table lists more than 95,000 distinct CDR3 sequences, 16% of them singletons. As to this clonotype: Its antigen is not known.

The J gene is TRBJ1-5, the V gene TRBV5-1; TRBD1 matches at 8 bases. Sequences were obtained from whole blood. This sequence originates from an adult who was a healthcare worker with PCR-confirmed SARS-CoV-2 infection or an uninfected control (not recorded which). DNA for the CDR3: TGCGCCAGCAGTCTGACAGGGGATAGCAATCAGCCCCAGCATTTT. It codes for CASSLTGDSNQPQHF.